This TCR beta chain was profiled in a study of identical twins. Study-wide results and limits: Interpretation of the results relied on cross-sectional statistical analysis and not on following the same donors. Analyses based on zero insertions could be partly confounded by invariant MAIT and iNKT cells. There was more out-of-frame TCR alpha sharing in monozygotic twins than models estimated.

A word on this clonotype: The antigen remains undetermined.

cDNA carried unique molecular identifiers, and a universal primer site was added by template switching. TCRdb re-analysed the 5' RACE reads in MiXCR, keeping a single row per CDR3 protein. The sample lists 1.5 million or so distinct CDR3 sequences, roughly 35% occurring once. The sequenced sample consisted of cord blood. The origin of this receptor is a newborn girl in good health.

Here the CDR3 reads CASSRPLAGGFLKETQYF. CDR3 nucleotide sequence: TGCGCCAGCAGCAGACCACTAGCGGGGGGCTTTCTTAAAGAGACCCAGTACTTC. The chain carries TRBV5-1 and TRBJ2-5; 12 bases are a match to TRBD2. Germline CDR1 is SGHRS and CDR2 is YFSETQ. V gave up 4 bases and J gave up 3 bases; unmatched junction bases: 13. The CDR3 loop spans 18 amino acids.